This T cell receptor (beta chain) was recovered during a study of control samples from healthy donors and cancer patients. The V and J ends lost 4 bases and 6 bases respectively, with 11 bases between them. This CDR3 is built from 14 residues. Germline loops: CDR1 KGHDR, CDR2 SFDVKD. Some clones are missing from TCRdb's copy, which holds only in-frame ones; the method was immunoSEQ multiplex PCR. The table has roughly 450,000 clones, approximately 92% seen once. The chain carries TRBV24-1 and TRBJ2-2, with D unclear. Sample: PBMCs. The source of this sequence is a man in his forties with head and neck cancer. The CDR3 region has the DNA TGTGCCACCAGTGAATTGGGATTTCCCGGGGAGCTGTTTTTT. This gives the protein CATSELGFPGELFF.